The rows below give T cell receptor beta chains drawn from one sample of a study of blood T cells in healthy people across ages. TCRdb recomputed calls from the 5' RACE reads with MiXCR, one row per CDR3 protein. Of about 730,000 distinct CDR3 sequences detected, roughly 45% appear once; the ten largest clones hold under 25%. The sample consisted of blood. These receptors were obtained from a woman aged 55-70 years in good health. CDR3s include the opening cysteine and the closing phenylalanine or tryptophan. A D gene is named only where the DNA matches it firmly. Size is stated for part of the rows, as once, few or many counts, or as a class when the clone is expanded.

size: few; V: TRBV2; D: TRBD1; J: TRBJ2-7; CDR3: CASTSDRGPTYEQYF; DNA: TGTGCCAGCACTTCGGACAGGGGACCTACCTACGAGCAGTACTTC
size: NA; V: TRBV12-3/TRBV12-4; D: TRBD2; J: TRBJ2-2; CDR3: CASSPEVAGGSGELFF; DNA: TGTGCCAGCAGCCCCGAGGTAGCGGGAGGGTCCGGGGAGCTGTTTTTT
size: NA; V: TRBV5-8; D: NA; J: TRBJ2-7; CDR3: CASSCLGSGEQYF; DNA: TGTGCCAGCAGCTGTTTGGGCTCCGGCGAGCAGTACTTC
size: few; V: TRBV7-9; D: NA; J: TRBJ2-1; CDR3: CASSPWDNEQFF; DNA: TGTGCCAGCAGCCCGTGGGACAATGAGCAGTTCTTC
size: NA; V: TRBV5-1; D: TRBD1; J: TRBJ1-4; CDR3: CASSRTGGPTNEKLFF; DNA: TGCGCCAGCAGCCGGACAGGGGGCCCGACTAATGAAAAACTGTTTTTT
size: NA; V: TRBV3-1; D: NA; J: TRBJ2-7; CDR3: CASSHDGSSYEQYF; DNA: TGTGCCAGCAGCCACGACGGGAGCTCCTACGAGCAGTACTTC
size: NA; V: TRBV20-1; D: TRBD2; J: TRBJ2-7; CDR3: CSAGTSGRVSEQYF; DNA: TGCAGTGCTGGTACTAGCGGGAGGGTTAGCGAGCAGTACTTC
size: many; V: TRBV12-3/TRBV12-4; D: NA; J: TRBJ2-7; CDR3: CASSLNEQYF; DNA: TGTGCCAGCAGTTTGAACGAGCAGTACTTC
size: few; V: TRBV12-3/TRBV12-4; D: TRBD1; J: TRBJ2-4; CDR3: CASSRDRGFRAKNIQYF; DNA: TGTGCCAGCAGCCGGGACAGGGGTTTCAGGGCCAAAAACATTCAGTACTTC
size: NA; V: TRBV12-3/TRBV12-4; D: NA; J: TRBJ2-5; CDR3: CASSPRDGYQETQYF; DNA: TGTGCCAGCAGTCCCCGGGACGGATATCAAGAGACCCAGTACTTC
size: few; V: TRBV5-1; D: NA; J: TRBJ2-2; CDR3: CASSLLGANTGELFF; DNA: TGCGCCAGCAGCTTGCTAGGGGCGAACACCGGGGAGCTGTTTTTT
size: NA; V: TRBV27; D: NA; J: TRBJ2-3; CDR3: CASSPLRGFVADTQYF; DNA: TGTGCCAGCAGTCCCCTCAGGGGTTTCGTTGCAGATACGCAGTATTTT
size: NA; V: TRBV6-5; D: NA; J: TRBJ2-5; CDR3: CASSYSKGETQYF; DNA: TGTGCCAGCAGTTACTCAAAGGGGGAGACCCAGTACTTC
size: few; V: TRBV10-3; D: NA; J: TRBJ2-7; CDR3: CAISVETHHEQYF; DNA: TGTGCCATCAGTGTCGAGACACACCACGAGCAGTACTTC
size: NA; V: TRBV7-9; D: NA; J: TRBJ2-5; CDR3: CASSLDLVETQYF; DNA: TGTGCCAGCAGCTTAGACTTAGTGGAGACCCAGTACTTC
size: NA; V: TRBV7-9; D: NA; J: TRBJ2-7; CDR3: CASSRTGFNYEQYF; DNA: TGTGCCAGCAGCCGGACCGGCTTCAATTACGAGCAGTACTTC
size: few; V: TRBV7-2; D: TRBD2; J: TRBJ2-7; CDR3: CASSFGTGGPLGEQYF; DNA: TGTGCCAGCAGCTTTGGGACGGGAGGGCCCCTAGGCGAGCAGTACTTC
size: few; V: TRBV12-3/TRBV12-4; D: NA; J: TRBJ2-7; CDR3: CASSTPRVSEQYF; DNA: TGTGCCAGCAGCACCCCCAGGGTGAGTGAGCAGTACTTC
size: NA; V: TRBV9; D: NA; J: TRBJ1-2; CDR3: CASRDSRPGSNYGYTF; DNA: TGTGCCAGCAGGGATTCCCGCCCAGGGAGTAACTATGGCTACACCTTC
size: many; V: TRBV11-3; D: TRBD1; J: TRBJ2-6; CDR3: CASSLSLWDSSSGANVLTF; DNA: TGTGCCAGCAGCTTATCCCTATGGGACAGCTCCTCTGGGGCCAACGTCCTGACTTTC
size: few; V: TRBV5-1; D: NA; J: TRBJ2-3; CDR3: CASSLARGGSDTQYF; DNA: TGCGCCAGCAGCTTGGCGAGGGGGGGGTCAGATACGCAGTATTTT
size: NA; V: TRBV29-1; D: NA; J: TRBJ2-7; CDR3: CSATGYYEQYF; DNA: TGCAGCGCAACAGGTTATTACGAGCAGTACTTC
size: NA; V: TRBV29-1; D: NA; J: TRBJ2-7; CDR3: CSVDPGARSGEQYF; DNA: TGCAGCGTTGATCCGGGGGCGCGTTCGGGCGAGCAGTACTTC
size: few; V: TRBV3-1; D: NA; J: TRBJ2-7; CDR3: CASSQVQAPSYEQYF; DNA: TGTGCCAGCAGCCAAGTACAGGCCCCGTCCTACGAGCAGTACTTC
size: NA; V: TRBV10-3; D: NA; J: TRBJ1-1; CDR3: CAAAQGPMNTEAFF; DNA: TGTGCCGCCGCTCAGGGGCCCATGAACACTGAAGCTTTCTTT
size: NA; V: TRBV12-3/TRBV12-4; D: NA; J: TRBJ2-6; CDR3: CASSLPLTRSGANVLTF; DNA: TGTGCCAGCAGTTTACCTCTAACTCGCTCTGGGGCCAACGTCCTGACTTTC
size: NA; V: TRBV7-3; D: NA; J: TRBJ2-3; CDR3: CASSSRGEADTQYF; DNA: TGTGCCAGCAGCTCCCGCGGGGAGGCAGATACGCAGTATTTT
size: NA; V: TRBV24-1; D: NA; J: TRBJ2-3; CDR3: CATSGTDTQYF; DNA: TGTGCCACCAGTGGTACAGATACGCAGTATTTT
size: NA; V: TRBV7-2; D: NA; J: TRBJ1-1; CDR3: CASTPGWVNTEAFF; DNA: TGTGCCAGCACCCCAGGTTGGGTGAACACTGAAGCTTTCTTT